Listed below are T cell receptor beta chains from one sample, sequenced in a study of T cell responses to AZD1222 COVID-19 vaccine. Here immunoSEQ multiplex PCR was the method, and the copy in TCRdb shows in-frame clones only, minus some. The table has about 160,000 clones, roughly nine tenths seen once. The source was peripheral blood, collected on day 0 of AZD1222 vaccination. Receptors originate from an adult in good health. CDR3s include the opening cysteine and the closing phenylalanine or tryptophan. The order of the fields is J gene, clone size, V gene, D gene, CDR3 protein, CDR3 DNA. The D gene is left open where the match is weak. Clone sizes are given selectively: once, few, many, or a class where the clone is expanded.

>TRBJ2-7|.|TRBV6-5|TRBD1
CASRGGKSYEQYF
TGTGCCAGCAGAGGGGGCAAATCCTACGAGCAGTACTTC
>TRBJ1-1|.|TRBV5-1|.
CASSLMRGANTEAFF
TGCGCCAGCAGCTTGATGAGAGGGGCGAACACTGAAGCTTTCTTT
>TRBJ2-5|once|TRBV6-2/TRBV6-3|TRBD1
CASSWVTGGLEETQYF
TGTGCCAGCAGTTGGGTGACAGGGGGGTTAGAAGAGACCCAGTACTTC
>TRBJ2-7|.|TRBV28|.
CASRRSPREQYF
TGTGCCAGTCGACGGTCCCCTCGGGAGCAGTACTTC
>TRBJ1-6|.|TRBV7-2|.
CASSKRGDNSPLHF
TGTGCCAGCAGCAAGAGGGGGGATAATTCACCCCTCCACTTT
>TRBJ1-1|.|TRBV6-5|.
CASSKRTVLNTEAFF
TGTGCCAGCAGTAAGAGGACTGTGCTGAACACTGAAGCTTTCTTT
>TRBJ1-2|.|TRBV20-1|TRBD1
CSARQGYGYTF
TGCAGTGCTCGACAGGGCTATGGCTACACCTTC
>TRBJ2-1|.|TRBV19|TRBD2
CASNAAGGQNEQFF
TGTGCCAGTAATGCAGCGGGGGGGCAAAATGAGCAGTTCTTC
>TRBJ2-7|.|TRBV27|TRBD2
CASSLSAGAVEQYF
TGTGCCAGCAGTTTATCGGCGGGAGCTGTCGAGCAGTACTTC
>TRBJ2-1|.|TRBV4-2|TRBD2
CASSPGGSGRFWYNEQFF
TGTGCCAGCAGCCCCGGTGGTAGCGGGAGATTTTGGTACAATGAGCAGTTCTTC
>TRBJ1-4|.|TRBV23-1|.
CASSPPYPGQKDSSTNEKLFF
TGCGCCAGCAGTCCTCCTTACCCAGGACAGAAGGACTCTTCAACTAATGAAAAACTGTTTTTT
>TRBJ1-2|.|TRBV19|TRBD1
CASSTHLPPGQGAPGYTF
TGTGCCAGTAGTACCCATCTTCCCCCGGGACAGGGGGCGCCTGGCTACACCTTC
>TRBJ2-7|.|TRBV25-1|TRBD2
CASSEYFFGTTGYEQYF
TGTGCCAGCAGTGAATATTTTTTCGGGACTACCGGCTACGAGCAGTACTTC
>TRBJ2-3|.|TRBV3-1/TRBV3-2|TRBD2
CASSPIAGGRYTQYF
TGTGCCAGCAGCCCAATAGCGGGGGGGCGATATACGCAGTATTTT
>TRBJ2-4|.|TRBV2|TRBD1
CASSETGVAKNIQYF
TGTGCCAGCAGTGAAACAGGGGTAGCCAAAAACATTCAGTACTTC
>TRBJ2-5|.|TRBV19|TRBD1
CASSTGQGVGTQYF
TGTGCCAGTAGTACGGGACAGGGTGTCGGGACCCAGTACTTC
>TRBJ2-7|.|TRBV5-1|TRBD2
CASSLGLAAHEQYF
TGCGCCAGCAGCCTGGGACTAGCTGCCCACGAGCAGTACTTC
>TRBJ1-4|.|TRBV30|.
CACRPGTNEKLFF
TGTGCCTGCCGCCCGGGTACTAATGAAAAACTGTTTTTT
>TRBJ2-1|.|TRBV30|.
CAWHPGHEQFF
TGTGCCTGGCACCCCGGGCATGAGCAGTTCTTC
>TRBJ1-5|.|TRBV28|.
CASSYPGSNQPQHF
TGTGCCAGCAGCTATCCCGGGAGCAATCAGCCCCAGCATTTT
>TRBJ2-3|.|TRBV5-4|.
CASSWAGGLKTDTQYF
TGTGCCAGCAGCTGGGCTGGGGGCTTGAAGACAGATACGCAGTATTTT
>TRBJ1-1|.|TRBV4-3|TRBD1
CASSQVQGTEAFF
TGCGCCAGCAGCCAAGTACAGGGGACTGAAGCTTTCTTT
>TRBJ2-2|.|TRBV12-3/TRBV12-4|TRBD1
CASSWTGYGELFF
TGTGCCAGCAGTTGGACAGGGTACGGGGAGCTGTTTTTT
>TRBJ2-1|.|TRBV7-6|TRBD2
CASSQASGSSNEQFF
TGTGCCAGCAGCCAAGCTAGCGGGAGTAGCAATGAGCAGTTCTTC
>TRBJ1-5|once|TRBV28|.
CASSRLSNQPQHF
TGTGCCAGCAGTAGGTTATCCAATCAGCCCCAGCATTTT
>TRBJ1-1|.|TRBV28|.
CASSRQRRNTEAFF
TGTGCCAGCAGCCGACAGCGCCGAAACACTGAAGCTTTCTTT
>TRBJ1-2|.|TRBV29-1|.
CSVVGVMGRMRYTF
TGCAGCGTTGTGGGGGTTATGGGACGGATGCGCTACACCTTC
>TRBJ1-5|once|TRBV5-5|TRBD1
CASSFRQGAGDQPQHF
TGTGCCAGCAGCTTTAGACAGGGGGCTGGGGATCAGCCCCAGCATTTT
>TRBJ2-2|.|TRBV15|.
CATSRDLGEPGELFF
TGTGCCACCAGCAGAGATCTAGGGGAACCCGGGGAGCTGTTTTTT
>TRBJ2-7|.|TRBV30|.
CAWSVRGRAYEQYF
TGTGCCTGGAGTGTACGTGGCAGGGCTTACGAGCAGTACTTC
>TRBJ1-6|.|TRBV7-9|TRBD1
CASSSGTGGNSPLHF
TGTGCCAGCAGCTCCGGGACAGGGGGGAATTCACCCCTCCACTTT
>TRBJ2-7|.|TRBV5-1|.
CASSLGYEQYF
TGCGCCAGCAGCTTAGGATACGAGCAGTACTTC
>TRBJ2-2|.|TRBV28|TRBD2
CASTTSPFTGELFF
TGTGCCAGCACGACTAGCCCGTTCACCGGGGAGCTGTTTTTT
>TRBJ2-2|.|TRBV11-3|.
CASSHSGLGPGELFF
TGTGCCAGCAGCCACTCCGGGCTAGGTCCCGGGGAGCTGTTTTTT
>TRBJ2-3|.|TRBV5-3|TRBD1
CARSFRDRVQSTQYF
TGTGCCAGAAGCTTTAGGGACAGGGTGCAGAGTACGCAGTATTTT
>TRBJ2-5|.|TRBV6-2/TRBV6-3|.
CASSSGETQYF
TGTGCCAGCAGTTCGGGGGAGACCCAGTACTTC
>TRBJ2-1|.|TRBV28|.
CASSLGTSSYNEQFF
TGTGCCAGCAGTTTAGGGACGAGCTCCTACAATGAGCAGTTCTTC
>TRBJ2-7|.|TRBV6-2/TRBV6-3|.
CASSPGPGSEQYF
TGTGCCAGCAGTCCAGGACCGGGGAGCGAGCAGTACTTC
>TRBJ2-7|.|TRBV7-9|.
CASRDSGDLSTSPYF
TGTGCCAGCAGAGATTCGGGGGACCTATCAACTTCCCCGTACTTC
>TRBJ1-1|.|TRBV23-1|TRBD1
CASSPKKQGDNTEAFF
TGCGCCAGCAGCCCCAAAAAACAGGGGGATAACACTGAAGCTTTCTTT
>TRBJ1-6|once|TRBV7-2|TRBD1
CASSPTAGRGLGSPLHF
TGTGCCAGCAGCCCTACCGCGGGCAGGGGGCTAGGATCACCCCTCCACTTT
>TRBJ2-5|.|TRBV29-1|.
CSVAGPGETQYF
TGCAGCGTTGCAGGGCCGGGAGAGACCCAGTACTTC
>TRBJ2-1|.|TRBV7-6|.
CASGTLGTGGYNEQFF
TGTGCCAGCGGGACGCTCGGAACCGGGGGATACAATGAGCAGTTCTTC
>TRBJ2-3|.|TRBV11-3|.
CASSSGPTDTQYF
TGTGCCAGCAGCTCCGGGCCCACAGATACGCAGTATTTT
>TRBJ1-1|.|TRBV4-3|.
CASSQEGGRGTEAFF
TGCGCCAGCAGCCAAGAAGGGGGACGGGGCACTGAAGCTTTCTTT
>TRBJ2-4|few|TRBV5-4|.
CASSLELAKNIQYF
TGTGCCAGCAGCTTGGAATTAGCCAAAAACATTCAGTACTTC
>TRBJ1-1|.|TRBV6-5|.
CASRWWGANTEAFF
TGTGCCAGCAGGTGGTGGGGGGCGAACACTGAAGCTTTCTTT
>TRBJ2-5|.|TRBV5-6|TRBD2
CASSLRDYRFQETQYF
TGTGCCAGCAGCTTGAGGGACTACAGATTCCAAGAGACCCAGTACTTC
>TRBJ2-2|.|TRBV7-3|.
CASSFSTPNTGELFF
TGTGCCAGCAGCTTTTCAACACCGAACACCGGGGAGCTGTTTTTT
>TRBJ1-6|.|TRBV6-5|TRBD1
CASSSGQVNSPLHF
TGTGCCAGCAGTTCGGGACAGGTGAATTCACCCCTCCACTTT
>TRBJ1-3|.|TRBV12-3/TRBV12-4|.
CASSQTTEDTIYF
TGTGCCAGCAGTCAGACAACGGAGGACACCATATATTTT
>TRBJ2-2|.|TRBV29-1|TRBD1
CSSRGQENTGELFF
TGCAGTTCTAGAGGACAGGAGAACACCGGGGAGCTGTTTTTT
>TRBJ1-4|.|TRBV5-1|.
CASSPAGAPANEKLFF
TGCGCCAGCAGCCCCGCTGGGGCGCCGGCTAATGAAAAACTGTTTTTT
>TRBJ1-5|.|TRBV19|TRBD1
CASTQGTGGQPQHF
TGTGCCAGTACCCAAGGGACAGGGGGTCAGCCCCAGCATTTT
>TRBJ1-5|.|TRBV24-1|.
CATSDVTGRQPQHF
TGTGCCACCAGTGATGTAACTGGGCGTCAGCCCCAGCATTTT
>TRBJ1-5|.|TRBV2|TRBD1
CASSYGRTGERQPQHF
TGTGCCAGCAGTTACGGCCGGACAGGGGAACGGCAGCCCCAGCATTTT
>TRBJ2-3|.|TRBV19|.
CASRDRLADTQYF
TGTGCCAGTAGGGATAGATTGGCAGATACGCAGTATTTT